Listed here are 26 T cell receptor beta chains from one sample, sequenced in a study of shared T cell receptors in the human thymus. TCRdb's copy holds only in-frame clones and misses some; the assay was immunoSEQ multiplex PCR. Of around 340,000 clones listed, 85% to 95% were seen once; the top ten hold 0.015% to 0.025%. Sequenced sample: thymocytes. These receptors originate from a human donor.

The rearrangement uses TRBV21-1 and TRBJ2-3; the D segment call TRBD2 is taken from the table without a DNA check. TRBV21-1 is a recognized pseudogene. The CDR3 has 17 residues. CDR3 protein: CASSKARLAGGPDTQYF. The CDR3 DNA reads as TGTGCCAGCAGCAAAGCGAGACTAGCGGGAGGGCCAGATACGCAGTATTTT.

The V gene is TRBV27, the J gene TRBJ1-2; TRBD1 might be the D (5 bases). Germline CDR1 is MNHEY and CDR2 is SMNVEV (reference sequence). The CDR3 runs to 16 residues. Trimming stripped 6 bases from V and 3 bases from J, with 20 bases between. The CDR3 DNA follows: TGTGCCAGCAGCCAAACCGGTACCAGGGAGGACTATGGCTACACCTTC. It translates to CASSQTGTREDYGYTF.

This clone was picked up a small number of times. The genes are TRBV11-2 and TRBJ2-7; TRBD2 matches 8 bases. CDR3 length equals 19 residues. Germline V gives CDR1 SGHAT, CDR2 FQNNGV. V lost 0 bases and J lost 7; bases outside the gene matches: 20. CDR3 DNA sequence: TGTGCCAGCAGCTTAGATTCCCCCCTGCTTGAGCGGGAGTTGGGAGAGCAGTACTTC. The encoded protein is CASSLDSPLLERELGEQYF.

The chain has TRBV6-4 and TRBJ2-2, with D tentatively TRBD1 or TRBD2 (5 bases each). The V and J ends lost 6 bases and 4 bases respectively, with 12 bases between them. The germline gives CDR1 MRHNA, CDR2 SNTAGT. The CDR3 spans 14 residues. The CDR3: CASSTGGGTGELFF. CDR3 nucleotide sequence: TGTGCCAGCAGCACCGGTGGGGGCACCGGGGAGCTGTTTTTT.

The V gene is TRBV29-1, the J gene TRBJ2-5; no firm D call. Germline V lookup: CDR1 SQVTM, CDR2 ANQGSEA. Trimming removed 6 bases from V and 5 bases from J, with 16 bases in between. The CDR3 extends over 13 amino acids. CDR3: CSVLTRLTETQYF. CDR3 sequence (DNA): TGCAGCGTACTGACCAGGCTCACGGAGACCCAGTACTTC.

The rearrangement links TRBV5-1 to TRBJ1-3; perhaps TRBD1 as D (6 bases). CDR3 size: 17 residues. Per germline, CDR1 SGHRS and CDR2 YFSETQ. The V end was cut by 3 bases, the J end by 0 bases, with 16 bases between. Here the CDR3 DNA reads TGCGCCAGCAGCTCGGACCCGGGACAACTCTCTGGAAACACCATATATTTT. Translation gives CASSSDPGQLSGNTIYF.

The J gene is TRBJ2-1, the V gene TRBV29-1; 7 bases are shared with TRBD1. Germline V gives CDR1 SQVTM, CDR2 ANQGSEA. The junction had 13 bases not matched to a gene; V was cut back by 1 base and J by 10 bases. This CDR3 spans 15 amino acids. The DNA of the CDR3 is TGCAGCGTTGAAGCCCCGGGACAGTGTACCCGCGAGCAGTTCTTC. It translates to CSVEAPGQCTREQFF.

The chain is built from TRBV4-1 and TRBJ2-7; D might be TRBD1 or TRBD2, each matching 5 bases. There are 15 residues in the CDR3. The germline CDR1 and CDR2 sequences are MGHRA and YSYEKL. V lost 0 bases, J lost 1 base, and 10 bases lay in between. The CDR3 spells CASSQESGRSYEQYF. The CDR3 nucleotides are TGCGCCAGCAGCCAAGAATCGGGGCGATCCTACGAGCAGTACTTC.

V is TRBV7-8 and J is TRBJ2-7; D unresolved. Trimming cost V 5 bases and J 5 bases, with 13 bases left between them. The CDR3 totals 13 residues. Germline values: CDR1 SGHVS, CDR2 FQNEAQ. This chain's CDR3 is CASSPSLLDEQYF. The CDR3 DNA reads as TGTGCCAGCAGCCCGAGCCTGTTGGACGAGCAGTACTTC.

V usage is TRBV28 and J usage is TRBJ2-7, with D possibly being TRBD1 or TRBD2 (5 bases each). The V and J ends lost 10 bases and 0 bases respectively, with 16 bases between them. Germline assignment: CDR1 MDHEN and CDR2 SYDVKM. The CDR3 consists of 14 residues. CDR3 DNA sequence: TGTGCCATCTTAGGGGACGGAAGCTCCTACGAGCAGTACTTC. This gives the protein CAILGDGSSYEQYF.

This chain connects TRBV20-1 to TRBJ2-5, with D possibly matching TRBD2 (5 bases). Germline V gene lookup returns CDR1 DFQATT and CDR2 SNEGSKA (reference sequence). V shed 6 bases and J shed 5 bases, with 10 bases lying between them. This CDR3 comprises 11 residues. The CDR3 reads CSAQDWETQYF. For the CDR3, the DNA is TGCAGTGCCCAGGACTGGGAGACCCAGTACTTC.

The chain recombines TRBV19 with TRBJ1-2, with TRBD1 identical over 10 bases. CDR1 is LNHDA and CDR2 is SQIVND in the germline V gene (reference sequence). V gave up 5 bases and J gave up 2 bases; unmatched junction bases: 5. This CDR3 comprises 15 residues. CDR3 amino acids: CASSGRQGANYGYTF. The CDR3 region has the DNA TGTGCCAGTAGTGGGAGACAGGGGGCAAACTATGGCTACACCTTC.

The V gene is TRBV27, the J gene TRBJ1-2, with D unclear. Germline CDR1 reads MNHEY; CDR2 reads SMNVEV (reference sequence). The V gene lost 4 bases and the J gene lost 5 bases, with 14 bases spanning the gap. The CDR3 extends over 14 amino acids. The CDR3 spells CASSSDGKLYGYTF. CDR3 DNA sequence: TGTGCCAGCAGTTCCGACGGGAAACTTTATGGCTACACCTTC.

In this sample, this clone turned up once. Germline is not matched at one junction end, which may reflect a read error. V gene TRBV11-3 combines with J gene TRBJ2-7; no firm D call. This CDR3 spans 13 amino acids. Germline CDR1 is SGHNT and CDR2 is YENEEA. CDR3 amino acids: CASSLDRSYEQYF. DNA for the CDR3: TGTGCCAGCAGCTTAGATAGGTCTTACGAACAGTACTTC.

The table lists this clone with a count of one. The chain links TRBV28 to TRBJ2-3; D is perhaps TRBD2 (5 bases). Germline loops: CDR1 MDHEN, CDR2 SYDVKM. CDR3 size: 12 residues. V was clipped by 11 bases and J by 2 bases, with 11 bases between them. CDR3 bases: TGTGCCGCGGGTCCCTCCACAGATACGCAGTATTTT. It translates to CAAGPSTDTQYF.

The V and J genes are TRBV28 and TRBJ2-2; 10 positions agree with TRBD1. Trimming at V came to 4 bases and at J to 0 bases, leaving 5 bases not matched to a gene. CDR1 and CDR2 (germline): MDHEN, SYDVKM. This CDR3 comprises 17 residues. The CDR3 nucleotides read TGTGCCAGCAGTTGCACGGGACAGGGGTCGAACACCGGGGAGCTGTTTTTT. As protein: CASSCTGQGSNTGELFF. Filled out from reference TRBV28 and TRBJ2-2, the complete variable domain reads DVKVTQSSRYLVKRTGEKVFLECVQDMDHENMFWYRQDPGLGLRLIYFSYDVKMKEKGDIPEGYSVSREKKERFSLILESASTNQTSMYLCASSCTGQGSNTGELFFGEGSRLTVL.

The chain uses TRBV7-9 and TRBJ2-5; a weak D match, TRBD1 (6 bases). Trimming stripped 4 bases from V and 0 bases from J, with 15 bases between. CDR1 is SEHNR, CDR2 FQNEAQ, per germline (reference sequence). CDR3 length: 16 amino acids. The CDR3, as DNA: TGTGCCAGCAGCTCACGGGTTAGGGGGTACCAAGAGACCCAGTACTTC. Translating gives CASSSRVRGYQETQYF.

The rearrangement links TRBV27 to TRBJ2-7; D is unclear. Germline values: CDR1 MNHEY, CDR2 SMNVEV (reference sequence). The germline V and J ends were trimmed by 4 bases and 7 bases, with 17 bases remaining between them. The CDR3 loop spans 14 amino acids. As DNA, the CDR3 is TGTGCCAGCAGTTCCCTCATCCTAGGAAGGGAGCAGTACTTC. Its protein is CASSSLILGREQYF.

This chain uses TRBV16 with TRBJ2-7, with no clear D. V lost 8 bases, J lost 0 bases, and 14 bases lay in between. This CDR3 contains 14 residues. Germline CDR1 reads KGHSY; CDR2 reads FQNENV. CDR3 nucleotide sequence: TGTGCCAGCGACCGACAATCCGACTCCTACGAGCAGTACTTC. Translating it yields CASDRQSDSYEQYF.

The V call is TRBV4-1, the J call TRBJ2-7; D is unclear. CDR1 is MGHRA and CDR2 is YSYEKL in the germline V gene. V was clipped by 4 bases and J by 2 bases, with 12 bases between them. CDR3 size: 14 residues. The CDR3 loop reads CASSPMDGAYEQYF. CDR3 bases: TGCGCCAGCAGCCCCATGGACGGCGCCTACGAGCAGTACTTC.

This sequence joins TRBV14 and TRBJ2-7, with D maybe TRBD2 (6 bases). Trimming removed 0 bases at V and 2 bases at J, with 17 bases between. CDR3 size: 17 residues. Germline CDR1 and CDR2: SGHDN and FVKESK. CDR3 DNA sequence: TGTGCCAGCAGCCAAGATCTCGGGGACTCTCCGACCTACGAGCAGTACTTC. Amino acids: CASSQDLGDSPTYEQYF.

The chain joins TRBV14 to TRBJ1-3, with unresolved D. The germline CDR1 and CDR2 sequences are SGHDN and FVKESK. This CDR3 spans 12 amino acids. The V end lost 4 bases, the J end lost 6 bases, and 7 bases lay between the germline ends. The CDR3 spells CASSRGENTIYF. The CDR3 DNA reads TGTGCCAGCAGCCGCGGAGAAAACACCATATATTTT.

The CDR3 is CASSPTGSHYEQYF. The CDR3, as DNA: TGTGCCAGCAGCCCGACCGGGAGTCACTACGAGCAGTACTTC. This chain connects TRBV5-8 to TRBJ2-7; D is perhaps TRBD2 (6 bases). This CDR3 comprises 14 residues. V lost 4 bases to trimming and J lost 3 bases, with 14 bases between them. CDR1 and CDR2 (germline): SGHTS, YDEGEE.

This clone was seen a few times. The chain carries TRBV25-1 and TRBJ2-1, with D possibly matching TRBD2 (6 bases). V lost 8 bases and J lost 6, with 20 bases in between. Germline CDR1 reads MGHDK; CDR2 reads SYGVNS. CDR3 length: 15 amino acids. For the CDR3, the DNA is TGTGCCAGCGTTAACGGGCTAGCGCCTCTCAATGAGCAGTTCTTC. This encodes CASVNGLAPLNEQFF.

The chain combines TRBV9 with TRBJ2-5; perhaps TRBD1 as D (6 bases). V gave up 4 bases and J gave up 2 bases, with 18 bases separating them. The length of the CDR3 is 16 residues. The V gene's germline CDR1 is SGDLS and CDR2 YYNGEE. In DNA, the CDR3 is TGTGCCAGCAGCTCCCAGGGGCGTATATTTCAAGAGACCCAGTACTTC. This encodes CASSSQGRIFQETQYF.

The chain links TRBV7-9 to TRBJ2-5, with unresolved D. Trimming shortened V by 3 bases and J by 4 bases, and 12 bases separated the two germline ends. Germline-derived CDR1 and CDR2 are SEHNR and FQNEAQ (reference sequence). The CDR3 contains 14 residues. The CDR3 nucleotides read TGTGCCAGCAGCTTTCCGCACCACCGAGAGACCCAGTACTTC. Its protein product is CASSFPHHRETQYF.